This TCR beta chain was sequenced for a study of blood T cell repertoires in COVID-19. Study-wide background: Sites in the United States, Italy and Spain provided acute and convalescent COVID-19 samples.

From germline, CDR1 is SGHDN and CDR2 FVKESK. Trimming cost V 6 bases and J 6 bases; bases outside gene matches: 11. This CDR3 contains 14 residues. In the source study's methods: Estimates of nucleated cell counts were drawn from the amplification of reference gene primers. The protocol was immunoSEQ multiplex PCR, while the TCRdb copy is restricted to in-frame clones and leaves out a portion. V, J and clone size are those of that table, while D and trimming were read from the DNA. Found here are about 160,000 clones, 90% of them singletons; the top ten hold around 0.53%. The sample taken for sequencing was peripheral blood. This clonotype was sampled from a man between 45 and 60 years old with acute or convalescent COVID-19. The V and J genes are TRBV14 and TRBJ2-7; 7 positions agree with TRBD1. In nucleotides, the CDR3 is TGTGCCAGCAGGACCCCTCTGCCAGGGGGCGAGCAGTACGTC. Protein: CASRTPLPGGEQYV.